Detailed here is one T cell receptor beta chain. Its antigen is currently not known. No base quality values were provided; no much bigger clone lies one nucleotide off. Library preparation was by 5' RACE. Sequencing took place on a NextSeq 500. In the TCR library protocol, unique molecular identifiers were attached to individual cDNA molecules to correct for PCR bias and sequencing error. Sequencing covered both TCR alpha and beta chains, and within each sample the abundances of alpha and beta sequences were tightly co-correlated. The paper's processing steps were these. V gene, J gene and CDR3 annotation of TCR sequences was performed with Decombinator V4. TCRs were defined as expanded if a significant change between any two time points was detected under a Poisson model with p below 0.0001. TCR abundances were normalised to the total number of TCRs sequenced per sample and expressed as counts per million. VDJdb, accessed 1 November 2021, was searched for CMV, EBV and SARS-CoV-2 annotated TCRs, excluding TCRs annotated for multiple antigens. Starting from the raw public reads, TCRdb applied fastp trimming at Q25, assembled clones with MiXCR and retained in-frame beta chains. Identical CDR3 protein sequences are pooled into one entry, listed with their most common genes and DNA. TCRdb's processing, not the authors', yielded these V and J calls. Counted in this sample were about 36,000 distinct CDR3 sequences; 6% to 7.5% of them appeared once. The ten largest clones represent roughly a quarter of the sample.

This sample is drawn from a study of early T cells in non-severe SARS-CoV-2 infection (dated by TCRdb to 2020 to 2023). With respect to the entire study: Because TCR sequencing relied on bulk RNA taken from unsorted whole blood, pairing of alpha and beta chains was not possible.

Paper-wide results and their limitations: Matching against VDJdb was skewed toward anti-spike CD8 responses, likely underestimated virus-specific expansions, and missed private and CD4 specificities.

Set within a cohort of healthcare workers in London, UK, this nested case-control study involved weekly PCR testing of nasopharyngeal swabs along with blood sampling. Healthcare workers were recruited during the week of the UK lockdown, between 23 and 31 March 2020, and followed weekly for up to about 15 weeks. The sample here was whole blood, taken at baseline. The TCR comes from an adult who was a healthcare worker with PCR-confirmed SARS-CoV-2 infection or an uninfected control (not recorded which).

The DNA is as follows: TGTGCCAGCAGCAGTTTATCGCCGGTTGATGTGCCCCAGCATTTT. Translation gives CASSSLSPVDVPQHF. Here the chain combines TRBV28 and TRBJ1-5; the D gene assignment is ambiguous. For CDR1 and CDR2, the germline V gene lists MDHEN and SYDVKM. Its CDR3 holds 15 amino acids, cysteine through phenylalanine. Only the CDR3 region is kept as DNA, spanning 45 bases read in frame from base 1. The trim is 6 bases for V and 9 bases for J, with a gap of 21 bases between the germline ends.